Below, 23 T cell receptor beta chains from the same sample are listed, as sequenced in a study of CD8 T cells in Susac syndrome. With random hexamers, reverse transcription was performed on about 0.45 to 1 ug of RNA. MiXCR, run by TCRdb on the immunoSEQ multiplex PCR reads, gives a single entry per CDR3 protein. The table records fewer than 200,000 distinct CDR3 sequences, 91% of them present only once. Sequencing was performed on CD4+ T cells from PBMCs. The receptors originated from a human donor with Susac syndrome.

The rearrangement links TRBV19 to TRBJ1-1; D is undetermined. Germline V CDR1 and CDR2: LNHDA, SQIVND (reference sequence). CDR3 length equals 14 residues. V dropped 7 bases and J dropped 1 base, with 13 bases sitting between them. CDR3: CASKVNGENTEAFF. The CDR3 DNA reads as TGTGCCAGTAAGGTCAACGGAGAGAACACTGAAGCTTTCTTT.

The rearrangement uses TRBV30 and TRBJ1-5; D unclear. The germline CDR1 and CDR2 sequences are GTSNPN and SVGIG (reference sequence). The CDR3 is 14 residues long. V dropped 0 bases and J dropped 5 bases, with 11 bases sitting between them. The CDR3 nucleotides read TGTGCCTGGAGTGTTGCGGTTGGGGATCAGCCCCAGCATTTT. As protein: CAWSVAVGDQPQHF.

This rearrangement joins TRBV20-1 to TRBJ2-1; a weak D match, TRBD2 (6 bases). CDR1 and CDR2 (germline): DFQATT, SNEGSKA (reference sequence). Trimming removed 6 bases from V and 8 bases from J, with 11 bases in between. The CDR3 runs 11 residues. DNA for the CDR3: TGCAGTGCACGGACGGGGGATGAGCAGTTCTTC. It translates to CSARTGDEQFF.

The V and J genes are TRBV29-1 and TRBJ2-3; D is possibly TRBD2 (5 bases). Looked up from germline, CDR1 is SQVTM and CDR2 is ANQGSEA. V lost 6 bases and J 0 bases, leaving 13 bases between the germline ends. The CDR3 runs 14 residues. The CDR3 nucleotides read TGCAGCGTACTAGAGCAGTCTAGCACAGATACGCAGTATTTT. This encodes CSVLEQSSTDTQYF.

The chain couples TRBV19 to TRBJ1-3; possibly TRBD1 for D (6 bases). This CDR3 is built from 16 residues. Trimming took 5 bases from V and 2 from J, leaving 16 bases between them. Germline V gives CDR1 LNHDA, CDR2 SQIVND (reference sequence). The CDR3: CASSPSQGFAGNTIYF. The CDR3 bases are TGTGCCAGTAGTCCCAGCCAGGGGTTTGCTGGAAACACCATATATTTT.

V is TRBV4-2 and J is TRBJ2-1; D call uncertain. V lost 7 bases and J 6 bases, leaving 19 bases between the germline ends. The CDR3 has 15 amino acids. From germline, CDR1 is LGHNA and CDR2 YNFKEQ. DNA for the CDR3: TGTGCCAGCACCATAACCGATATCAGCGTCAATGAGCAGTTCTTC. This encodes CASTITDISVNEQFF.

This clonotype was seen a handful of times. This CDR3 is CASSLIGLADRTDTQYF. The DNA of the CDR3 is TGCGCCAGCAGCTTGATCGGGTTAGCGGACCGCACAGATACGCAGTATTTT. J is TRBJ2-3 and V is TRBV5-1; D might be TRBD2 (6 bases). The CDR3 spans 17 residues. Germline V gene lookup returns CDR1 SGHRS and CDR2 YFSETQ. V was pared by 1 base and J by 1 base, with 16 bases between.

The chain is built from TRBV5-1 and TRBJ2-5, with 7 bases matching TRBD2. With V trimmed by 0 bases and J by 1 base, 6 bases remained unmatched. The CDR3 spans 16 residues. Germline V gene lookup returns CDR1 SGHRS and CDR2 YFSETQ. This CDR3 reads CASSLGSSGAQETQYF. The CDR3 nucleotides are TGCGCCAGCAGCTTGGGTTCTAGCGGAGCCCAAGAGACCCAGTACTTC.

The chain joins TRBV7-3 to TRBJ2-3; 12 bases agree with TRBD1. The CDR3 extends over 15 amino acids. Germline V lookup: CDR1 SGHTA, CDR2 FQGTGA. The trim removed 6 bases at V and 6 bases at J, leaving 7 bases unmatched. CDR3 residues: CASSPGQGAPDTQYF. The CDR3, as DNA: TGTGCCAGCAGTCCGGGACAGGGGGCTCCCGATACGCAGTATTTT.

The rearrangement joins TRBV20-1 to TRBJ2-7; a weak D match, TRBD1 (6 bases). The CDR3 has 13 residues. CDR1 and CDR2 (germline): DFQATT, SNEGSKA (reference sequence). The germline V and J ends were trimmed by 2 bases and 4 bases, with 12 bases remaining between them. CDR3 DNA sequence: TGCAGTGCTAGACCCAGAGGACAGTACGAGCAGTACTTC. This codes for CSARPRGQYEQYF.

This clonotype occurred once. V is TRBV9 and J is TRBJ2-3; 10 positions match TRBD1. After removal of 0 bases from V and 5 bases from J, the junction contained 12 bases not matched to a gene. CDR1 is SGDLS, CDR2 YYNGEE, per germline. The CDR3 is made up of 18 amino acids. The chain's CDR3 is CASSVEGWGDRGGDTQYF. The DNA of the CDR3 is TGTGCCAGCAGCGTAGAGGGTTGGGGGGACAGGGGTGGAGATACGCAGTATTTT. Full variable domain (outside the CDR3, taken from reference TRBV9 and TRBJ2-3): DSGVTQTPKHLITATGQRVTLRCSPRSGDLSVYWYQQSLDQGLQFLIQYYNGEERAKGNILERFSAQQFPDLHSELNLSSLELGDSALYFCASSVEGWGDRGGDTQYFGPGTRLTVL.

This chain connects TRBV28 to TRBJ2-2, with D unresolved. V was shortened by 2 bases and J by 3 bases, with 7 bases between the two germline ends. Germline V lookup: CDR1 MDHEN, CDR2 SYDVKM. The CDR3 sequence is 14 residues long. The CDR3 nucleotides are TGTGCCAGCAGTTTAGGTACCCACACCGGGGAGCTGTTTTTT. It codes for CASSLGTHTGELFF.

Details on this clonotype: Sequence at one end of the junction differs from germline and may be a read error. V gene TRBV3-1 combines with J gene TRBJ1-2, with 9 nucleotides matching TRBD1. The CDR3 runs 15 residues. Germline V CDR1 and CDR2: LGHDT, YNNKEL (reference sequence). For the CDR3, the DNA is TGTGCCAGCAGCCGCGGACAGGGGAGTAACTATAGCTACACCTTC. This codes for CASSRGQGSNYSYTF.

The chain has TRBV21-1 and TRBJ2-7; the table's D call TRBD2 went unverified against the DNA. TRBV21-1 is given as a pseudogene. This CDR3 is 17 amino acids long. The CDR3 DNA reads TGTGCCAGCAGCAAAGTATGGGAGGTAGCGGGATACTACGAGCAGTACTTC. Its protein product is CASSKVWEVAGYYEQYF.

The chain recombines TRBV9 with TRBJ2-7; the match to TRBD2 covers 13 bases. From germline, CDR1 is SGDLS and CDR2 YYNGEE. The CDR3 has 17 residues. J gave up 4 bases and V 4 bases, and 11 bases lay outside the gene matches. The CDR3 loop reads CASSPRGGLAGAYEQYF. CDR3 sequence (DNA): TGTGCCAGCAGCCCACGAGGCGGACTAGCGGGAGCGTACGAGCAGTACTTC. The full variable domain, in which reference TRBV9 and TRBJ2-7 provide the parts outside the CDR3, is DSGVTQTPKHLITATGQRVTLRCSPRSGDLSVYWYQQSLDQGLQFLIQYYNGEERAKGNILERFSAQQFPDLHSELNLSSLELGDSALYFCASSPRGGLAGAYEQYFGPGTRLTVT.

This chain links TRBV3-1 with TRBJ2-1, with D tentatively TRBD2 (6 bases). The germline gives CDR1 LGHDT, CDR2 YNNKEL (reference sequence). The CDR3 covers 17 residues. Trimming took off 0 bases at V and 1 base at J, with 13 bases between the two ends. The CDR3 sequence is CASSQDTGGDSYNEQFF. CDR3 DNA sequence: TGTGCCAGCAGCCAAGACACCGGCGGGGATTCCTACAATGAGCAGTTCTTC.

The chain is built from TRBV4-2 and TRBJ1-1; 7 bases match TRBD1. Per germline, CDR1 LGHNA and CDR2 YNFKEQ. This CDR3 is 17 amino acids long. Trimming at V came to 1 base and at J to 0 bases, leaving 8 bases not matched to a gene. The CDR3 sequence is CASSQVTGKDMNTEAFF. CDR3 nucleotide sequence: TGTGCCAGCAGCCAAGTGACAGGGAAGGACATGAACACTGAAGCTTTCTTT.

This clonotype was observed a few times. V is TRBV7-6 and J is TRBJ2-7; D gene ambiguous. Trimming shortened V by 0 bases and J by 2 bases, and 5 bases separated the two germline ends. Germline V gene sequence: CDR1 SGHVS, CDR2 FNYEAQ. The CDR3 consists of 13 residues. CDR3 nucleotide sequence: TGTGCCAGCAGCTTAGCTGTTACCTACGAGCAGTACTTC. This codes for CASSLAVTYEQYF.

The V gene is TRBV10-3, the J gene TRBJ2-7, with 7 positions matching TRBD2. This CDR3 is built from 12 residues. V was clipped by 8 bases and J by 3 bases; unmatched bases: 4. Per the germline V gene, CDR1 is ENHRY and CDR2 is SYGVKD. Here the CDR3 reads CAIWEGIYEQYF. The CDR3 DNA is TGTGCCATCTGGGAGGGTATCTACGAGCAGTACTTC.

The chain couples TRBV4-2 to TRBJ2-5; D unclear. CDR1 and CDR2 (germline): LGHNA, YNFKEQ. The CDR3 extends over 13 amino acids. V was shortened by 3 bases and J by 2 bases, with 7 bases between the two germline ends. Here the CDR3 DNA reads TGTGCCAGCAGCCAGGTGGGACAAGAGACCCAGTACTTC. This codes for CASSQVGQETQYF.

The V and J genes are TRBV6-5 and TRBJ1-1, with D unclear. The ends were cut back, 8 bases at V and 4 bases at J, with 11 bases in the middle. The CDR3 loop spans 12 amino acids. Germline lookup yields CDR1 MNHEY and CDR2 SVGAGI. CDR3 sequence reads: CASWFMSTEAFF. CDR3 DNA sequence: TGTGCCAGCTGGTTTATGTCCACTGAAGCTTTCTTT.

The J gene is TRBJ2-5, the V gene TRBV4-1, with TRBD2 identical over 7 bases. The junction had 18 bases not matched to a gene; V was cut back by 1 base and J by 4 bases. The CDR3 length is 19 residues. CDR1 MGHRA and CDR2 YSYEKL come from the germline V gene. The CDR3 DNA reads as TGCGCCAGCAGCCAAGCAAGCCTATTGGTCGGGGGGTCCGTAGAGACCCAGTACTTC. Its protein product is CASSQASLLVGGSVETQYF.

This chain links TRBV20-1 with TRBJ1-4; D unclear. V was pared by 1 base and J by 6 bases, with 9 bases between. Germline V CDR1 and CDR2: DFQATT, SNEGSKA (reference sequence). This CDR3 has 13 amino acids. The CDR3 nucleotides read TGCAGTGCTAGAGGGCCAGGCTATGAAAAACTGTTTTTT. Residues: CSARGPGYEKLFF.